This T cell receptor (beta chain) was sequenced in a study of T cell changes during pregnancy in multiple sclerosis. Looked up from germline, CDR1 is SGDLS and CDR2 is YYNGEE. CDR3 length: 14 residues. Trimming removed 4 bases from V and 2 bases from J; junction bases left unmatched: 1. Produced via immunoSEQ multiplex PCR; TCRdb's table is partial and in-frame only. The data hold around 61,000 clones, with more than 80% observed a single time. Sequenced material: peripheral blood, taken in the first trimester of pregnancy. This receptor was taken from a female donor in good health, enrolled as a control in a pregnancy study. The genes are TRBV9 and TRBJ2-3; 10 nucleotides line up with TRBD2. CDR3 loop: CASSLAGVTDTQYF. The CDR3, as DNA: TGTGCCAGCAGCCTAGCGGGGGTCACAGATACGCAGTATTTT.